These 20 T cell receptor beta chains originate from one sample sequenced in a study of siplizumab effects on memory and regulatory T cells. Libraries were prepared by immunoSEQ multiplex PCR; TCRdb keeps only in-frame clonotypes and omits some of them. The sample lists roughly 69,000 clones, around four fifths occurring once. Sequencing was performed on memory CD4+ T cells sorted from blood. These receptors all stem from a human donor in good health.

The chain carries TRBV5-1 and TRBJ2-5, with D tentatively TRBD1 (6 bases). The better agreement between TRBJ2-7 and the DNA end casts doubt on the J call. Germline CDR1 reads SGHRS; CDR2 reads YFSETQ. There are 14 residues in the CDR3. The CDR3 loop is CASSLVSGEYEQYF. CDR3 DNA sequence: TGCGCCAGCAGCTTGGTTTCAGGGGAATACGAGCAGTACTTC.

As DNA, the CDR3 is TGTGCCATCAGTGAGACGAGCTCCTATAATTCACCCCTCCACTTT. Translated, it gives CAISETSSYNSPLHF. J is TRBJ1-6 and V is TRBV10-3, with no clear D. Germline values: CDR1 ENHRY, CDR2 SYGVKD. Between the trimmed V and J ends, which lost 2 bases and 0 bases, there was a span of 5 bases. This CDR3 has 15 residues.

V is TRBV20-1 and J is TRBJ1-3; maybe TRBD1 (5 bases). The V and J ends lost 3 bases and 11 bases respectively, with 11 bases between them. This CDR3 has 11 amino acids. Germline CDR1 and CDR2: DFQATT and SNEGSKA (reference sequence). Written as DNA, the CDR3 is TGCAGTGCTAGTATCAGGGAAGCCATATATTTT. This encodes CSASIREAIYF.

This rearrangement joins TRBV7-2 to TRBJ1-2; D gene uncertain. CDR3 length: 16 amino acids. Germline CDR1 and CDR2: SGHTA and FQGNSA. V was clipped by 0 bases and J by 8 bases, with 19 bases between them. CDR3 protein: CASSLARTLIMGGYTF. The CDR3 region has the DNA TGTGCCAGCAGCTTAGCGAGGACTCTTATTATGGGGGGCTACACCTTC.

V is TRBV14 and J is TRBJ2-3, with D possibly TRBD1 on 6 matching bases. The CDR3 covers 16 residues. Trimming took off 3 bases at V and 0 bases at J, with 13 bases between the two ends. Germline CDR1 is SGHDN and CDR2 is FVKESK. The CDR3 loop is CASSHDRLLSTDTQYF. The CDR3 DNA reads as TGTGCCAGCAGCCACGACAGGTTGTTAAGCACAGATACGCAGTATTTT.

The chain has TRBV25-1 and TRBJ2-5; weak D call: TRBD1 (5 bases). The CDR3 is made up of 13 amino acids. Germline CDR1 MGHDK, CDR2 SYGVNS. V was trimmed by 3 bases and J by 4 bases, leaving 9 bases between them. The CDR3 is CASSDQGIETQYF. The CDR3 nucleotides read TGTGCCAGCAGTGACCAGGGTATAGAGACCCAGTACTTC.

This clone was detected only a few times. The chain employs TRBV19 and TRBJ1-5, with D hard to call. The CDR3 sequence is 13 residues long. Trimming cost V 5 bases and J 4 bases, with 9 bases left between them. CDR1 and CDR2 (germline): LNHDA, SQIVND (reference sequence). The CDR3 DNA reads as TGTGCCAGTAGTTTCAGAGGGAATCAGCCCCAGCATTTT. It translates to CASSFRGNQPQHF.

The chain couples TRBV27 to TRBJ1-4, with D hard to call. The germline V gene encodes CDR1 MNHEY and CDR2 SMNVEV (reference sequence). The CDR3 loop spans 15 amino acids. Deletions cut 0 bases from V and 8 bases from J, with 13 bases between. The CDR3 sequence: CASSLSWAGREKLFF. The CDR3, as DNA: TGTGCCAGCAGTTTATCGTGGGCGGGGAGAGAAAAACTGTTTTTT. Full variable domain (missing parts from reference TRBV27 and TRBJ1-4): EAQVTQNPRYLITVTGKKLTVTCSQNMNHEYMSWYRQDPGLGLRQIYYSMNVEVTDKGDVPEGYKVSRKEKRNFPLILESPSPNQTSLYFCASSLSWAGREKLFFGSGTQLSVL.

The chain couples TRBV6-5 to TRBJ2-5, with 12 bases that match TRBD1. Germline V gives CDR1 MNHEY, CDR2 SVGAGI. V lost 2 bases to trimming and J lost 5 bases; unmatched junction nucleotides: 3. The CDR3 totals 15 residues. The DNA for the CDR3 is TGTGCCAGCAGTTACGGGACAGGGGGCGGGGAGACCCAGTACTTC. This codes for CASSYGTGGGETQYF.

The rearrangement joins TRBV10-3 to TRBJ1-5; TRBD1 matches at 9 bases. This CDR3 has 15 amino acids. The ends lost 9 bases at V and 0 bases at J; junction bases unmatched: 6. The V gene's germline CDR1 is ENHRY and CDR2 SYGVKD. The CDR3 region has the DNA TGTGCCATTAGCAGACAGGGGGATAGCAATCAGCCCCAGCATTTT. Translation gives CAISRQGDSNQPQHF.

The genes are TRBV11-3 and TRBJ1-1; D is perhaps TRBD1 (5 bases). V was shortened by 0 bases and J by 4 bases, with 18 bases between the two germline ends. The CDR3 is made up of 17 amino acids. Germline-derived CDR1 and CDR2 are SGHNT and YENEEA. The CDR3 region has the DNA TGTGCCAGCAGCTTAGATCCCCCTGGGGCCAGGGCCACTGAAGCTTTCTTT. Its protein is CASSLDPPGARATEAFF.

The genes are TRBV18 and TRBJ2-2, with D possibly matching TRBD2 (6 bases). V lost 0 bases to trimming and J lost 4 bases, with 6 bases between them. The germline V gene encodes CDR1 KGHSH and CDR2 LQKENI. The CDR3 contains 14 residues. The CDR3 DNA reads TGTGCCAGCTCACCACCGCGGGGCACCGGGGAGCTGTTTTTT. It translates to CASSPPRGTGELFF.

The chain has TRBV6-4 and TRBJ2-2; 12 bases line up with TRBD2. Germline loops: CDR1 MRHNA, CDR2 SNTAGT. J was trimmed by 7 bases and V by 5 bases; bases with no gene match: 5. The length of the CDR3 is 15 residues. The CDR3 is CASSRLAGAIGELFF. The CDR3 nucleotides read TGTGCCAGCAGTCGACTAGCGGGAGCGATCGGGGAGCTGTTTTTT.

V and J are TRBV7-9 and TRBJ1-1; a possible D gene is TRBD1 (6 bases). This CDR3 has 13 amino acids. Trimming stripped 5 bases from V and 5 bases from J, with 12 bases between. Per the germline V gene, CDR1 is SEHNR and CDR2 is FQNEAQ (reference sequence). CDR3 loop: CASSPRTVTEAFF. DNA of the CDR3: TGTGCCAGCAGCCCTAGGACAGTAACTGAAGCTTTCTTT.

The CDR3: CASSQETQYF. The CDR3 bases are TGTGCCAGCAGCCAAGAGACCCAGTACTTC. The chain is built from TRBV6-6 and TRBJ2-5; no firm D call. The ends were cut back, 6 bases at V and 1 base at J, with 0 bases in the middle. The CDR3 covers 10 residues. Germline V CDR1 and CDR2: MNHNY, SVGAGI (reference sequence).

The CDR3 here is CASSLGSGADTQYF. The DNA for the CDR3 is TGTGCCAGCAGCTTAGGATCGGGGGCAGATACGCAGTATTTT. The V call is TRBV11-3, the J call TRBJ2-3; D may be TRBD2 (6 bases). Germline V gene data show CDR1 as SGHNT and CDR2 as YENEEA. The CDR3 loop spans 14 amino acids. V gave up 1 base and J gave up 4 bases, with 9 bases separating them.

This clone was recorded once. The chain employs TRBV27 and TRBJ1-6; possible D gene TRBD1, 6 bases. Per germline, CDR1 MNHEY and CDR2 SMNVEV (reference sequence). This CDR3 has 14 residues. Trimming shortened V by 6 bases and J by 10 bases, and 16 bases separated the two germline ends. CDR3 DNA: TGTGCCAGCAGCCCGATTACAGGGAGCTCACCCCTCCACTTT. This sequence encodes CASSPITGSSPLHF.

The chain is built from TRBV2 and TRBJ2-3; maybe TRBD2 (6 bases). There are 12 residues in the CDR3. The germline V and J ends were trimmed by 4 bases and 14 bases, with 16 bases remaining between them. The germline V gene encodes CDR1 SNHLY and CDR2 FYNNEI. The CDR3 sequence is CASSGGTGRRYF. In nucleotides, the CDR3 is TGTGCCAGCAGTGGCGGGACGGGACGTCGGTATTTT.

For the CDR3, the DNA is TGTGCCAGCAGTGAAAGGGGTACTCAGCCCCAGCATTTT. Amino acids: CASSERGTQPQHF. The chain uses TRBV2 and TRBJ1-5, with a weak D call TRBD1 (5 bases). The V gene's germline CDR1 is SNHLY and CDR2 FYNNEI. The CDR3 spans 13 residues. V was cut by 2 bases and J by 6 bases, with 8 bases left in between. Supplemented by reference TRBV2 and TRBJ1-5, the full variable domain reads EPEVTQTPSHQVTQMGQEVILRCVPISNHLYFYWYRQILGQKVEFLVSFYNNEISEKSEIFDDQFSVERPDGSNFTLKIRSTKLEDSAMYFCASSERGTQPQHFGDGTRLSIL.

The count of this clone is one. The CDR3 loop is CASSPGQSTDTQYF. The CDR3 DNA is TGTGCCAGCTCCCCGGGACAAAGCACAGATACGCAGTATTTT. The gene calls are TRBV18 and TRBJ2-3; maybe TRBD1 (6 bases). The CDR3 is 14 residues long. Germline lookup yields CDR1 KGHSH and CDR2 LQKENI. Trimming pared 6 bases from V and 0 bases from J, leaving 10 bases between.